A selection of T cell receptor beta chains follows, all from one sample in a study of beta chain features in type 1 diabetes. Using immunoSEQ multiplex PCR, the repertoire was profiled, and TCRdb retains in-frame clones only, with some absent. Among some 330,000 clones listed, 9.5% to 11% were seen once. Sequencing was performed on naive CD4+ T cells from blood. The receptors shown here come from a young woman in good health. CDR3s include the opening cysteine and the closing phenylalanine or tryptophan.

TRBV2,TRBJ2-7,CASRMREGLEQYF
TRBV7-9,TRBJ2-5,CASKDNSETQYF
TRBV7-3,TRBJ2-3,CASSLQYADTQYF
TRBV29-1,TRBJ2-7,CSVGRTGPEQYF
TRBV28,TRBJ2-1,CASSFLAEGNEQFF
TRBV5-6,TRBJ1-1,CASSLLPRGQQNTEAFF
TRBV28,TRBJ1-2,CASISAGTNGYTF
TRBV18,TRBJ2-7,CASSPRQLEQYF
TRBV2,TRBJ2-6,CASSEGEAGANVLTF
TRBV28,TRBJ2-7,CASRRDRVGEQYF
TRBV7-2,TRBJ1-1,CASSFSLNTEAFF
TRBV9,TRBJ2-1,CASSPRGLANEQFF
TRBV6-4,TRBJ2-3,CASSLGAGSTDTQYF
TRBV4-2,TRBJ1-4,CASSRRGAAEKLFF
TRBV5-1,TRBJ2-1,CASSPGDRRGNEQFF
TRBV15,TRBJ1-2,CATSRALGGSDYGYTF
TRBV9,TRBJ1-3,CASSVVATFGNTIYF
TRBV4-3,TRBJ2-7,CASSQGGPHTEVYEQYF
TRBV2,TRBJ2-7,CASSERGPDRASQYF
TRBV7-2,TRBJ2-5,CASSLGQPKETQYF
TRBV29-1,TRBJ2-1,CSPRIGLAGGNYNEQFF
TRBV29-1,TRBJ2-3,CSVVRVAGSTDTQYF
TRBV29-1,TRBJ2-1,CSVEVRSSYNEQFF
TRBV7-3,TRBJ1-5,CASSLGGATGGQPQHF
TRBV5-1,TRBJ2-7,CASSLERGTRTPYEQYF
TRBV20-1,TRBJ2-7,CSASRVYEQYF
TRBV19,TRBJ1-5,CASSSGGAQPQHF
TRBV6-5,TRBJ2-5,CASGNRRARETQYF
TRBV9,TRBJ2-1,CASSGGRGQSSYNEQFF
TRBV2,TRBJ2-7,CASRMEDYEQYF
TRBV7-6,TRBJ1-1,CASSPGTEAFF
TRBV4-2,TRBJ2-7,CASGTSDSYEQYF
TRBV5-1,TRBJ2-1,CASSLVVREREGPYNEQFF
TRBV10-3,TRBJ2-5,CAISASGREPETQYF
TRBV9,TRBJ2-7,CASSVGITSVDSEQYF
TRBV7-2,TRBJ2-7,CASRVSGAYEQYF
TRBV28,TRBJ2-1,CASSLGTSGSSNDNEQFF
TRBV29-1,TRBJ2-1,CSVGHGPNEQFF
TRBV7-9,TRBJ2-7,CASSSPRQAYEQYF
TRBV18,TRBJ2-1,CASSPNGLAGYNEQFF
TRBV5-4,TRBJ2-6,CASSLYRVAGANVLTF
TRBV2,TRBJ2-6,CASGRDSGANVLTF
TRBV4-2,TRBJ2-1,CASSQYREGVVNEQFF
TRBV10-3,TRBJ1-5,CAISESDRPQHF
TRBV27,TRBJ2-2,CASSPSGLEAYTGELFF
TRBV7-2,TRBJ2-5,CASSSAFPGVREQETQYF
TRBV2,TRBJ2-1,CASRAGLYNEQFF
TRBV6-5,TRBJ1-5,CASSTGQGRQQPQHF
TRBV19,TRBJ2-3,CASSISLALDTDTQYF
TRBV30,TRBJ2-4,CAWSPSLQGVQYF
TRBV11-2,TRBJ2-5,CASSPDRGLGTQYF
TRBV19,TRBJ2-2,CASSALADNTGELFF
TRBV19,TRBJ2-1,CASSIAAGGPGEQFF